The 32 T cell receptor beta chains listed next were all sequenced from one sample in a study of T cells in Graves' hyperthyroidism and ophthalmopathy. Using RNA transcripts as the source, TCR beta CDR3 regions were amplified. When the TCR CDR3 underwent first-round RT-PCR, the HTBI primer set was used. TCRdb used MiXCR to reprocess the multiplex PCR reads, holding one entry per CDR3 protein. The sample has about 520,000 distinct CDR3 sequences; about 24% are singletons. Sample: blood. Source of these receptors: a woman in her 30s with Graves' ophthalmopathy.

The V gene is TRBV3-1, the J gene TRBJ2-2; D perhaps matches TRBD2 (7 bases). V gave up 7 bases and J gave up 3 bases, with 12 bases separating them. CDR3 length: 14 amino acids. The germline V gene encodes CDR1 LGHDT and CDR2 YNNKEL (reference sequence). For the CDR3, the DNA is TGTGCCAGCATGGGGGGGGCCGACACCGGGGAGCTGTTTTTT. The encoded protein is CASMGGADTGELFF. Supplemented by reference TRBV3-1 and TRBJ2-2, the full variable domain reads DTAVSQTPKYLVTQMGNDKSIKCEQNLGHDTMYWYKQDSKKFLKIMFSYNNKELIINETVPNRFSPKSPDKAHLNLHINSLELGDSAVYFCASMGGADTGELFFGEGSRLTVL.

For the CDR3, the DNA is TGTGCTAGTGGTCTCGCAGGGACAGGGGCAAGCACCGGGGAGCTGTTTTTT. Its translation is CASGLAGTGASTGELFF. V gene TRBV12-5 combines with J gene TRBJ2-2; 10 bases map to TRBD1. CDR3 length equals 17 residues. J was trimmed by 4 bases and V by 5 bases; bases with no gene match: 10. The germline gives CDR1 LGHNT, CDR2 FRNRAP.

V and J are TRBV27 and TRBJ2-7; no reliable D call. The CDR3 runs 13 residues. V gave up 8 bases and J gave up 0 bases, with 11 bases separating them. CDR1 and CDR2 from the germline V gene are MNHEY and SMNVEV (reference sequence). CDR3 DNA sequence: TGTGCCAGCGGTAGGACGAGCTCCTACGAGCAGTACTTC. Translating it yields CASGRTSSYEQYF.

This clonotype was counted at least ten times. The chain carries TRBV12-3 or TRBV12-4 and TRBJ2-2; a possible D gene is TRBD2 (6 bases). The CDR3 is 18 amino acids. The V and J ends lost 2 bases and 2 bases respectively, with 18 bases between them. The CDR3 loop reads CASSLPGLPAGNTGELFF. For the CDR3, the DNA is TGTGCCAGCAGTTTACCTGGACTACCGGCGGGAAACACCGGGGAGCTGTTTTTT.

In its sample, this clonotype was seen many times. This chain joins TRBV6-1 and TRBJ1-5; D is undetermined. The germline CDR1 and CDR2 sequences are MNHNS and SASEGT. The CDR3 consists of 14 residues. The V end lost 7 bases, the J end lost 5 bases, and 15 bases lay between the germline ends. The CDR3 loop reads CASMWEVEHQPQHF. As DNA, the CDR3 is TGTGCCAGCATGTGGGAAGTTGAGCATCAGCCCCAGCATTTT.

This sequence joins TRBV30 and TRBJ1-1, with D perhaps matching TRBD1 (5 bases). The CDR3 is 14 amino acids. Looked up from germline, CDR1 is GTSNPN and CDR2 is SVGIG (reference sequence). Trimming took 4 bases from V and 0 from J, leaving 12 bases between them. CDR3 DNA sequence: TGTGCCTGGATTCGAGACAGTCTGAACACTGAAGCTTTCTTT. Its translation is CAWIRDSLNTEAFF. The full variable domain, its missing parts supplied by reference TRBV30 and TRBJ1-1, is SQTIHQWPATLVQPVGSPLSLECTVEGTSNPNLYWYRQAAGRGLQLLFYSVGIGQISSEVPQNLSASRPQDRQFILSSKKLLLSDSGFYLCAWIRDSLNTEAFFGQGTRLTVV.

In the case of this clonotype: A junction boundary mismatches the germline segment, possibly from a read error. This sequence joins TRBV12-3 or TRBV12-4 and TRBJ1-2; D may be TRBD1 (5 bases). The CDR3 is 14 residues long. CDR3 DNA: TGTGCCAGCGATACGCCGGGACCGAGATATGGCTACAGGTTC. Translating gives CASDTPGPRYGYRF.

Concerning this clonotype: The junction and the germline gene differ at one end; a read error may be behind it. DNA for the CDR3: TGTGCCATCAGTTGGGGCAGGGCAGGGCAGCCCCAGCATTTT. Its protein is CAISWGRAGQPQHF. The chain joins TRBV12-3 or TRBV12-4 to TRBJ1-5, with D perhaps TRBD1 (5 bases). The CDR3 loop spans 14 amino acids.

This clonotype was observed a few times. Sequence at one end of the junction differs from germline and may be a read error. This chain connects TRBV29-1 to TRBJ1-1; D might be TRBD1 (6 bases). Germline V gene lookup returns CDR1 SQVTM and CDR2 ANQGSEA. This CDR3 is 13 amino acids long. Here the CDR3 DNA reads TGCAGCGTTAGGGCAGGGGTTAGTACTGAAGCTTCCTTT. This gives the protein CSVRAGVSTEASF.

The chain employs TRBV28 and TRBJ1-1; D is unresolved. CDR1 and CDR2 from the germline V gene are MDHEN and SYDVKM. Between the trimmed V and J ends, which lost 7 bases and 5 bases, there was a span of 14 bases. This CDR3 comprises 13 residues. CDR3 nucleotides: TGTGCCAGCAACGCAAACGGACGTACTGAAGCTTTCTTT. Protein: CASNANGRTEAFF. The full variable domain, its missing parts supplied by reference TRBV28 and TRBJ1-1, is DVKVTQSSRYLVKRTGEKVFLECVQDMDHENMFWYRQDPGLGLRLIYFSYDVKMKEKGDIPEGYSVSREKKERFSLILESASTNQTSMYLCASNANGRTEAFFGQGTRLTVV.

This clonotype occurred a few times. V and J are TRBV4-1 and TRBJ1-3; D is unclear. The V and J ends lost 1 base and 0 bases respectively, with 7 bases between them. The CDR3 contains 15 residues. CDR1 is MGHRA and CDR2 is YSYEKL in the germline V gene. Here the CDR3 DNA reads TGCGCCAGCAGCCAAGCGCTTCGCTCTGGAAACACCATATATTTT. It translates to CASSQALRSGNTIYF.

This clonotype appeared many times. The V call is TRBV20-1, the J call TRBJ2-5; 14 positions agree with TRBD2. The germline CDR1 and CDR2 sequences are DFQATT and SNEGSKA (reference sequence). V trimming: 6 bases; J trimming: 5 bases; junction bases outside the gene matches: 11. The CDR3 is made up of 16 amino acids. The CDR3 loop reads CSARKTSGGAGETQYF. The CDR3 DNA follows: TGCAGTGCCCGAAAGACTAGCGGGGGGGCCGGGGAGACCCAGTACTTC.

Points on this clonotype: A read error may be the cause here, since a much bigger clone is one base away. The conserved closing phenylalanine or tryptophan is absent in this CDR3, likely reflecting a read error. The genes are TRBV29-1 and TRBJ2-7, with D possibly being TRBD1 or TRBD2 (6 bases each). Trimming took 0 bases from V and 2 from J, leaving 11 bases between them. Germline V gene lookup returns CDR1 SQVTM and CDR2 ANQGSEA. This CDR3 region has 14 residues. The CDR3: CSVEEGGLPYEQYL. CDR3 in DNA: TGCAGCGTTGAAGAGGGGGGCCTCCCCTACGAGCAGTACTTG.

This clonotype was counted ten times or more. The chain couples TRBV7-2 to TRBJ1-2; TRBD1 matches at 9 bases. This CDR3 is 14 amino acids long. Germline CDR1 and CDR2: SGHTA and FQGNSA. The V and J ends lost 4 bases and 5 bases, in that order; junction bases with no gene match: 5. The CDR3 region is CASSSGTGRYGYTF. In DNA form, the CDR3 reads TGTGCCAGCAGCTCAGGGACAGGGCGGTATGGCTACACCTTC.

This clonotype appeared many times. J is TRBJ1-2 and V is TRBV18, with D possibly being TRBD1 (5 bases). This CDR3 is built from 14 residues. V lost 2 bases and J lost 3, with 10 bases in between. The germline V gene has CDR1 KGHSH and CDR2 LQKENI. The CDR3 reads CASSPSGTHYGYTF. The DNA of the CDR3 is TGTGCCAGCTCACCATCCGGGACCCACTATGGCTACACCTTC.

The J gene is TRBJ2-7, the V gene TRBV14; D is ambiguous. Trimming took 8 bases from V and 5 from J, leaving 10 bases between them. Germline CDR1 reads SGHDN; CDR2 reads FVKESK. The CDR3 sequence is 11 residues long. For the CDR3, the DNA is TGTGCCAGCGGGCGGTGGAACGAGCAGTACTTC. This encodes CASGRWNEQYF.

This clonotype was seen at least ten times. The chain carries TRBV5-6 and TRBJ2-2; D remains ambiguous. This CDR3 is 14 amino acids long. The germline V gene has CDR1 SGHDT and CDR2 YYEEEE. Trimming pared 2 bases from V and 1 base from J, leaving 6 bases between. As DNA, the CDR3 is TGTGCCAGCAGCTTACGGATGAACACCGGGGAGCTGTTTTTT. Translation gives CASSLRMNTGELFF.

The CDR3 nucleotides read TGTGCCAGCAGCCCCTCGGGAGGACTGGGCTACACCTTC. As protein: CASSPSGGLGYTF. The chain joins TRBV12-3 or TRBV12-4 to TRBJ1-2; D gene uncertain. Trimming stripped 6 bases from V and 8 bases from J, with 16 bases between. The CDR3 is 13 amino acids.

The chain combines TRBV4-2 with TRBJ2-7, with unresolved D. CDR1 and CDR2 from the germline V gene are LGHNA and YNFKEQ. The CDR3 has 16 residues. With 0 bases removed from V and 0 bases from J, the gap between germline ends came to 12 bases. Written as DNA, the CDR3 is TGTGCCAGCAGCCAAGAGTATCTGAAAAGCTCCTACGAGCAGTACTTC. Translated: CASSQEYLKSSYEQYF.

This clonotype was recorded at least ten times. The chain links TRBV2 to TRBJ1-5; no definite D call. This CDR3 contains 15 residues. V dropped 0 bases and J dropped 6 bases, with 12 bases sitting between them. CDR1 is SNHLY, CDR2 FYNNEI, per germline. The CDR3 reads CASSEAIPTGQPQHF. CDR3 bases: TGTGCCAGCAGTGAAGCGATCCCGACGGGTCAGCCCCAGCATTTT.

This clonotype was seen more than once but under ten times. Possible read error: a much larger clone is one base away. The CDR3 protein is CASSWESSTEACF. CDR3 nucleotides: TGTGCCAGCTCGTGGGAGTCAAGCACTGAAGCTTGCTTT. The chain uses TRBV7-3 and TRBJ1-1; D unclear. The CDR3 has 13 amino acids. The germline V gene has CDR1 SGHTA and CDR2 FQGTGA.

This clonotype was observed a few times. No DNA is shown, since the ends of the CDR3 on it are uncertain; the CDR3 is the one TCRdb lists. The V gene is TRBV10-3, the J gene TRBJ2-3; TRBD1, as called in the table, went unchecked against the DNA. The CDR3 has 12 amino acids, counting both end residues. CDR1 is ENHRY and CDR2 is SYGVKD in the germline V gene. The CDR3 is CAISEFGTGSYF.

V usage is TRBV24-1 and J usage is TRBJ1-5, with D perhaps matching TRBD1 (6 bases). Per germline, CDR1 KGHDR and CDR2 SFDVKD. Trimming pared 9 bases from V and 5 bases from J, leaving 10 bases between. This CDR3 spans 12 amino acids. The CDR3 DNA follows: TGTGCCACCGCAGGGGATGATCAGCCCCAGCATTTT. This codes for CATAGDDQPQHF.

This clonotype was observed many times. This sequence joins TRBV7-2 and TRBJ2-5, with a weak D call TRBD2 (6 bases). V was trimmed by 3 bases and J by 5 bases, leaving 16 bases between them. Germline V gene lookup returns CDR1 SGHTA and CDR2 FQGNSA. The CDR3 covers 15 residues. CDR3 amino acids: CASSFGAGWGETQYF. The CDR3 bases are TGTGCCAGCAGCTTCGGGGCGGGGTGGGGGGAGACCCAGTACTTC.

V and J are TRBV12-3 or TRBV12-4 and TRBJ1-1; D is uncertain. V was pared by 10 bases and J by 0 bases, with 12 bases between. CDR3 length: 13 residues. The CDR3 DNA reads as TGTGCCATCGCCCGTGAACTGAACACTGAAGCTTTCTTT. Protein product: CAIARELNTEAFF.

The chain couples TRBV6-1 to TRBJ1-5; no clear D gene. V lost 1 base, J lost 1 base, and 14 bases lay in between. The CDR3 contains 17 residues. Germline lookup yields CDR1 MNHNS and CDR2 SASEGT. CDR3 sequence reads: CASSEVQSGSSNQPQHF. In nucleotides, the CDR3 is TGTGCCAGCAGTGAAGTCCAGAGCGGGTCCAGCAATCAGCCCCAGCATTTT.

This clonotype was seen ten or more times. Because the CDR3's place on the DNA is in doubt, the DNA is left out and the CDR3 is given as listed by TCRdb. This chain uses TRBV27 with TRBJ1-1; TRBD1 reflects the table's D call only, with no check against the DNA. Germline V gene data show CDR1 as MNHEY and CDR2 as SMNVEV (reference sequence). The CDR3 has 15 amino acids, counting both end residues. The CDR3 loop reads CASSSSGAGNTEAFF.

CDR3 sequence reads: CASSRADRGDYGYTF. CDR3 coding DNA: TGTGCCAGCAGTCGGGCGGACAGGGGGGACTATGGCTACACCTTC. The rearrangement uses TRBV12-3 or TRBV12-4 and TRBJ1-2; TRBD1 aligns across 10 bases. This CDR3 region has 15 residues. J lost 3 bases, V lost 5 bases, and 6 bases had no gene match.

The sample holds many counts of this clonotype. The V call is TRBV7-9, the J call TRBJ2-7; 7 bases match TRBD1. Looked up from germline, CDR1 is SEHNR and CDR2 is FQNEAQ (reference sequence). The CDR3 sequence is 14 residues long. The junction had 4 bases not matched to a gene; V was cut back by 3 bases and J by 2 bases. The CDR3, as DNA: TGTGCCAGCAGCTTGGGACAGCGCCCCTACGAGCAGTACTTC. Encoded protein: CASSLGQRPYEQYF.

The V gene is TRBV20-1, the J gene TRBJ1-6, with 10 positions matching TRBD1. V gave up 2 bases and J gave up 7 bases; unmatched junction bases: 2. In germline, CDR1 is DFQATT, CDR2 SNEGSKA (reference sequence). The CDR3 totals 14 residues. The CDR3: CSARRTGGNSPLHF. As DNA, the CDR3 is TGCAGTGCTAGAAGGACAGGGGGGAATTCACCCCTCCACTTT.

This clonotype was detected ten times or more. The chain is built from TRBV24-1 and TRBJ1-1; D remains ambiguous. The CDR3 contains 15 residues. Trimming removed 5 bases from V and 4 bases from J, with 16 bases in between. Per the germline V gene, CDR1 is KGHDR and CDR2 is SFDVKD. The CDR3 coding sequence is TGTGCCACCAGTGTCAGACACCCCTGGGGCACTGAAGCTTTCTTT. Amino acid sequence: CATSVRHPWGTEAFF.

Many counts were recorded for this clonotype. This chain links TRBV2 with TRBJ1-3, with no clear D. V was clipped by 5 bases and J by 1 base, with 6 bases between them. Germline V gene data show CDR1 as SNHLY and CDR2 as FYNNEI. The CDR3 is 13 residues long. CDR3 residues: CASSLESGNTIYF. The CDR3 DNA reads TGTGCCAGCAGTTTGGAATCTGGAAACACCATATATTTT.